The rows below give T cell receptor beta chains drawn from one sample of a study of shared clonotypes between healthy human individuals. Here immunoSEQ multiplex PCR was the method, and the copy in TCRdb shows in-frame clones only, minus some. The sample includes some 2.4 million clones, 93% of them seen just once. The specimen sequenced was naive CD4+ T cells from PBMCs. Receptor source: a man younger than 30 in good health. Some clones in this sample may be carry-over from other donors' samples. The CDR3 runs from the conserved cysteine through the conserved F or W. A D gene is named only where the DNA matches it firmly. Clone size, where shown, is once, few, many, or a class for clones that have expanded.

D gene,V gene,J gene,clone size,CDR3 protein,CDR3 DNA
TRBD1,TRBV5-4,TRBJ2-7,.,CASSPISGTGSYEQYF,TGTGCCAGCAGCCCTATCTCCGGGACAGGCTCCTACGAGCAGTACTTC
.,TRBV7-9,TRBJ2-3,.,CATRTADTQYF,TGTGCCACCCGGACAGCAGATACGCAGTATTTT
.,TRBV5-4,TRBJ2-7,.,CASSLGQWYEQYF,TGTGCCAGCAGCCTCGGACAGTGGTACGAGCAGTACTTC
TRBD2,TRBV4-2,TRBJ2-7,.,CASSQEGTSGSDEQYF,TGTGCCAGCAGCCAAGAAGGGACTAGCGGGAGTGACGAGCAGTACTTC
.,TRBV19,TRBJ2-3,.,CASSPRLGAAQDTQYF,TGTGCCAGTAGTCCCCGACTAGGAGCAGCGCAGGATACGCAGTATTTT
.,TRBV15,TRBJ2-2,few,CATSRGGVQYTGELFF,TGTGCCACCAGCAGAGGAGGGGTCCAATACACCGGGGAGCTGTTTTTT
.,TRBV7-2,TRBJ1-4,.,CASSLDQASNEKLFF,TGTGCCAGCAGCTTAGACCAGGCATCTAATGAAAAACTGTTTTTT
.,TRBV7-3,TRBJ1-1,.,CASSLRASAEAFF,TGTGCCAGCAGCTTAAGGGCCTCGGCAGAAGCTTTCTTT
.,TRBV28,TRBJ2-7,.,CASRPGTSPREQYF,TGTGCCAGCAGGCCCGGGACCAGCCCTCGGGAGCAGTACTTC
TRBD1,TRBV13,TRBJ2-3,.,CASSSGQGVTDTQYF,TGTGCCAGCAGCTCCGGACAGGGTGTCACAGATACGCAGTATTTT
TRBD2,TRBV5-1,TRBJ2-7,.,CASSLRATSGGPYEQYF,TGCGCCAGCAGCTTGAGGGCTACTAGCGGGGGACCCTACGAGCAGTACTTC
TRBD1,TRBV28,TRBJ2-2,.,CASRKDRVNTGELFF,TGTGCCAGCAGGAAGGACAGGGTGAACACCGGGGAGCTGTTTTTT
.,TRBV27,TRBJ2-7,once,CASSFSSNALMVAEQYF,TGTGCCAGCAGTTTCTCTTCTAATGCTCTGATGGTCGCCGAGCAGTACTTC
.,TRBV21-1,TRBJ2-7,.,CASSFRGLAGSSYEQYF,TGTGCCAGCAGCTTCCGGGGACTAGCGGGGAGCTCCTACGAGCAGTACTTC
TRBD1,TRBV28,TRBJ1-5,.,CASSLLGQGVRPQHF,TGTGCCAGCAGTTTATTGGGCCAGGGGGTGAGGCCCCAGCATTTT
.,TRBV27,TRBJ2-1,.,CASSFFGRGFGNEQFF,TGTGCCAGCAGTTTCTTCGGTCGAGGGTTTGGGAATGAGCAGTTCTTC
.,TRBV30,TRBJ2-3,.,CAWGPQADTQYF,TGTGCCTGGGGCCCGCAGGCAGATACGCAGTATTTT